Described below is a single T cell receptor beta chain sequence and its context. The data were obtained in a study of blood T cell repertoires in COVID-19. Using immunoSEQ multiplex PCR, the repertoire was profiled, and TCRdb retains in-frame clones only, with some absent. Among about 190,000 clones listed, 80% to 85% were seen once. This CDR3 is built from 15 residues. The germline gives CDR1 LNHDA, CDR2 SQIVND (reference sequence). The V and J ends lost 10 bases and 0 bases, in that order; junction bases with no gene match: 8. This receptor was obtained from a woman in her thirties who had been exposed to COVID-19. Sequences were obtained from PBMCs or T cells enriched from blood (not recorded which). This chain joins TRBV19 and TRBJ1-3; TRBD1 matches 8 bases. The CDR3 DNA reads TGTGCCACTTCACCGGGACAGGCCTCTGGAAACACCATATATTTT. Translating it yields CATSPGQASGNTIYF.